The rows below give T cell receptor beta chains drawn from one sample of a study of T cells expressing NK-cell markers. With the 5' RACE reads reprocessed, TCRdb shows one record per CDR3 protein and no DNA. This table lists roughly 180,000 distinct CDR3 sequences. Sequencing was carried out using blood T cells: a sorted CD56 or NKG2C T cell subset, CD4+ or CD8+ T cells, or bulk PBMC T cells (not recorded which). The origin of the receptors is a woman between 18 and 70 years old in good health. The CDR3 runs from the conserved cysteine through the conserved F or W. Fields, in order: J gene, V gene, CDR3 protein.

TRBJ2-7,TRBV2,CASSDANLSSEQYF
TRBJ2-7,TRBV6-1,CASSDDTYWGQYF
TRBJ2-1,TRBV20-1,CSATAGGPNEQFF
TRBJ2-2,TRBV5-6,CASRLRGTGNTGELFF
TRBJ2-1,TRBV12-3/TRBV12-4,CASSRWRYNEQFF
TRBJ1-5,TRBV5-5,CASSLQGSYGNQPQHF
TRBJ1-1,TRBV7-9,CASSLGAGPNTEAFF
TRBJ1-5,TRBV7-9,CASSLSGGANNQPQHF
TRBJ2-2,TRBV20-1,CSAADRGGTGELFF
TRBJ2-2,TRBV11-2,CASSAYTGELFF
TRBJ1-5,TRBV2,CASSEQDSNQPQHF
TRBJ1-6,TRBV9,CASSVDPGPQNSPLHF
TRBJ2-1,TRBV12-3/TRBV12-4,CASTRTSGAYNEQFF
TRBJ1-1,TRBV7-3,CASSFNRNTEAFF
TRBJ2-5,TRBV9,CASSVGSSGGAQETQYF
TRBJ1-1,TRBV9,CASSVAPRTGPAEAFF
TRBJ1-5,TRBV6-2/TRBV6-3,CASSQSSTNQPQHF
TRBJ2-3,TRBV7-9,CASSSTGQNKDTQYF
TRBJ2-2,TRBV5-1,CASSLRQGSTGELFF
TRBJ2-1,TRBV12-3/TRBV12-4,CASSSRRGSYNEQFF
TRBJ2-5,TRBV3-1,CASSSRASRNLETQYF
TRBJ2-1,TRBV5-1,CASSLRPADRNEQFF
TRBJ1-6,TRBV7-2,CASSKQGTRDSPLHF
TRBJ1-2,TRBV21-1,CASSKLRGQRIYGYTF
TRBJ2-5,TRBV7-9,CASSHSRAQETQYF
TRBJ2-2,TRBV11-2,CASSLGAGGPFTGELFF
TRBJ2-4,TRBV10-3,CAIRRDSQVNIQYF
TRBJ1-5,TRBV24-1,CATSDTGRGNQPQHF
TRBJ2-2,TRBV11-1,CASSLEYLGTSASRNTGELFF
TRBJ2-1,TRBV24-1,CATSGTSGRAVNFNEQFF
TRBJ1-6,TRBV20-1,CSAARDRANSPLHF
TRBJ2-7,TRBV4-1,CASSQDITEAYEQYF
TRBJ2-7,TRBV12-3/TRBV12-4,CASSPPPRYEQYF
TRBJ2-7,TRBV4-2,CASSQGQGVTYEQYF
TRBJ2-1,TRBV7-3,CASSLELGEQFF
TRBJ2-5,TRBV5-6,CASSLAASGSRTQYF
TRBJ1-2,TRBV15,CATSREVADLGYTF
TRBJ2-7,TRBV28,CASSLSGTSKGEQYF
TRBJ1-5,TRBV5-1,CASSSGTESNQPQHF
TRBJ2-3,TRBV7-9,CASSLVALNTQYF